The rows below give T cell receptor beta chains drawn from one sample of a study of shared clonotypes between healthy human individuals. The protocol was immunoSEQ multiplex PCR, while the TCRdb copy is restricted to in-frame clones and leaves out a portion. Found here are around 1.1 million clones, about 84% of them singletons; the top ten hold roughly 0.61%. Sequences were obtained from memory CD4+ T cells from PBMCs. These receptors came from a man younger than 35 in good health. Some clones in this sample may be carry-over from other donors' samples. CDR3s include the opening cysteine and the closing phenylalanine or tryptophan. Each record gives: D gene, CDR3 length, J gene, clone size, V gene, CDR3 DNA, CDR3 protein. D genes are given only for firm matches. Clone size is shown for a subset of rows, as once, few, many or a class of expanded clone.

>NA|16|TRBJ1-3|NA|TRBV9
TGTGCCAGCAGCGCGCGGGACAACAGCTGGGGAAACACCATATATTTT
CASSARDNSWGNTIYF
>NA|17|TRBJ1-2|NA|TRBV28
TGTGCCAGCAGTTTTAACGGGGTTTTCCGAGCCGGGTATGGCTACACCTTC
CASSFNGVFRAGYGYTF
>TRBD1|18|TRBJ2-6|NA|TRBV27
TGTGCCAGCAGTTTATGGTCGACAGGGTGGTCTGGGGCCAACGTCCTGACTTTC
CASSLWSTGWSGANVLTF
>NA|14|TRBJ1-2|NA|TRBV6-5
TGTGCCAGCAGTTACTCTGGGGTCAACTATGGCTACACCTTC
CASSYSGVNYGYTF
>TRBD2|18|TRBJ2-2|NA|TRBV4-1
TGCGCCAGCAGCCAAGAGCCTAGCGGGGGGCCGAACACCGGGGAGCTGTTTTTT
CASSQEPSGGPNTGELFF
>TRBD1|16|TRBJ2-6|NA|TRBV5-1
TGCGCCAGCAGCTTGGAACCTTCGGGACAGAACAACGTCCTGACTTTC
CASSLEPSGQNNVLTF
>NA|13|TRBJ1-2|NA|TRBV5-1
TGCGCCAGCGGCCCGGACTGGAACTATGGCTACACCTTC
CASGPDWNYGYTF
>NA|15|TRBJ1-2|NA|TRBV12-5
TGTGCTAGTGGTTTGGTAGGTGTTGATAACTATGGCTACACCTTC
CASGLVGVDNYGYTF
>NA|14|TRBJ2-7|NA|TRBV6-1
TGTGCCAGCAGGACCTCCGGGCCGCAGTACGAGCAGTACTTC
CASRTSGPQYEQYF
>TRBD1|14|TRBJ1-2|NA|TRBV6-4
TGTGCCAGCAAAGAGACAGGGGGGGACTATGGCTACACCTTC
CASKETGGDYGYTF
>NA|14|TRBJ2-2|NA|TRBV28
TGTGCCAGCAGTTGGCCAGGGGTTTCCGGGGAGCTGTTTTTT
CASSWPGVSGELFF
>NA|16|TRBJ2-1|NA|TRBV2
TGTGCCAGCAGAGTGGGACTGGCGGGTCACTACAATGAGCAGTTCTTC
CASRVGLAGHYNEQFF
>TRBD2|14|TRBJ2-7|NA|TRBV18
TGTGCCAGCTCAGGCGCGGGAGGTCCATACGAGCAGTACTTC
CASSGAGGPYEQYF
>TRBD1|11|TRBJ1-2|once|TRBV29-1
TGCAGCGTGCAACAGGGGTTTGGCTACACCTTC
CSVQQGFGYTF
>TRBD1|14|TRBJ2-7|once|TRBV19
TGTGCCAGTACTGGGACAGGGAACTCCTACGAGCAGTACTTC
CASTGTGNSYEQYF
>NA|14|TRBJ2-5|NA|TRBV5-1
TGCGCCAGCAGCTTGGCCGGGGGAAGAGAGACCCAGTACTTC
CASSLAGGRETQYF
>NA|14|TRBJ1-4|NA|TRBV5-1
TGCGCCAGCAGCCCCAGGGGCGCGAGTGAAAAACTGTTTTTT
CASSPRGASEKLFF
>TRBD2|15|TRBJ2-1|NA|TRBV6-6
TGTGCCAGCAGTTACTCAGCGGGAGGGTCCAATGAGCAGTTCTTC
CASSYSAGGSNEQFF
>TRBD2|14|TRBJ2-2|NA|TRBV6-1
TGTGCCAGCAGTCCTAGCGGGAGGGCCGGGGAGCTGTTTTTT
CASSPSGRAGELFF
>NA|16|TRBJ2-7|NA|TRBV9
TGTGCCAGCAGCGTAACGGGCCTCCTTGAAGGAACCGAGCAGTACTTC
CASSVTGLLEGTEQYF
>NA|11|TRBJ1-5|NA|TRBV28
TGTGCCAGCAGCCAAGGGAGGACCCAGCATTTT
CASSQGRTQHF
>TRBD1|14|TRBJ1-2|NA|TRBV27
TGTGCCAGCAGCCAAGGACAGGGAGGCTATGGCTACACCTTC
CASSQGQGGYGYTF
>TRBD2|17|TRBJ2-5|NA|TRBV7-6
TGTGCCAGCAGCTTATGGCTAGCGGGAGGTGGGGGGCAGACCCAGTACTTC
CASSLWLAGGGGQTQYF
>TRBD1|16|TRBJ2-3|NA|TRBV7-2
TGTGCCAGCAGCTTAGCGCTGACAGGGATTGTAGATACGCAGTATTTT
CASSLALTGIVDTQYF
>NA|13|TRBJ1-2|NA|TRBV10-3
TGTGCCATCAGTCGGGGGGCAAACTATGGCTACACCTTC
CAISRGANYGYTF
>TRBD2|16|TRBJ2-5|once|TRBV7-9
TGTGCCAGCAGCTTGGGACTAGCCGATAGGCAAGAGACCCAGTACTTC
CASSLGLADRQETQYF
>TRBD2|15|TRBJ2-2|NA|TRBV10-3
TGTGCCATCAGTGACGGGGGGAGGGCCTCCGGGGAGCTGTTTTTT
CAISDGGRASGELFF
>NA|13|TRBJ2-2|NA|TRBV6-4
TGTGCCAGCAGCGCCGAAAGGGGCGGGGAGCTGTTTTTT
CASSAERGGELFF
>TRBD2|14|TRBJ2-4|NA|TRBV5-1
TGCGCCAGCAGCTTGGGCGGGGGGCTTCACATTCAGTACTTC
CASSLGGGLHIQYF
>NA|15|TRBJ1-2|NA|TRBV7-2
TGTGCCAGCAGCTTAAGCCCGACGGGGAACTATGGCTACACCTTC
CASSLSPTGNYGYTF
>NA|13|TRBJ2-7|NA|TRBV7-2
TGTGCCAGCAGCTTAGGTGAAGGCTACGAGCAGTACTTC
CASSLGEGYEQYF
>TRBD1|15|TRBJ2-7|NA|TRBV7-9
TGTGCCAGCAGCCGCACTGGCAGGGGGTCCTACGAGCAGTACTTC
CASSRTGRGSYEQYF
>NA|14|TRBJ1-1|few|TRBV28
TGTGCCAGCAGTATCGGACAGACCAACACTGAAGCTTTCTTT
CASSIGQTNTEAFF
>NA|15|TRBJ2-2|few|TRBV5-6
TGTGCCAGCAGCTTCCGGGGTCGGGGCACCGGGGAGCTGTTTTTT
CASSFRGRGTGELFF
>NA|14|TRBJ1-1|NA|TRBV5-1
TGCGCCAGCAGCTTGGAATCGAGGAACACTGAAGCTTTCTTT
CASSLESRNTEAFF
>TRBD2|15|TRBJ2-5|NA|TRBV7-2
TGTGCCAGCAGCTTTGCGGGAGGCCGGGGAGAGACCCAGTACTTC
CASSFAGGRGETQYF
>TRBD1|15|TRBJ2-1|few|TRBV6-5
TGTGCCAGCACCCAGACGACAGGGTTTTTGAATGAGCAGTTCTTC
CASTQTTGFLNEQFF
>NA|14|TRBJ2-5|NA|TRBV4-2
TGTGCCAGCAGCCAAGACTGGGGGAGGGAGACCCAGTACTTC
CASSQDWGRETQYF
>NA|13|TRBJ2-3|NA|TRBV2
TGTGCCAGCAGGTTTGGGGCCTGGGATACGCAGTATTTT
CASRFGAWDTQYF
>NA|16|TRBJ2-1|NA|TRBV4-2
TGTGCCAGCAGCCAAGACGATGGCCTAGCCTACAATGAGCAGTTCTTC
CASSQDDGLAYNEQFF
>TRBD1|15|TRBJ2-7|NA|TRBV5-4
TGTGCCAGCAGCCCAGCCGACAGGGGTTCCTACGAGCAGTACTTC
CASSPADRGSYEQYF
>TRBD1|14|TRBJ2-7|NA|TRBV5-1
TGCGCCAGCAGCTCCCTCGGGACAGTATACGAGCAGTACTTC
CASSSLGTVYEQYF